One sample yielded the 28 T cell receptor beta chains listed below, sequenced in a study of cytotoxic CD8 clonotypes in ibrutinib-treated CLL. Sequenced by immunoSEQ multiplex PCR; TCRdb stores in-frame clones only, minus some. This sample has 100,000 or so clones, with more than 55% found just once. The source material was PBMCs, sampled after 24 months of ibrutinib treatment. These receptors were obtained from a human donor with chronic lymphocytic leukemia.

The chain links TRBV5-1 to TRBJ1-4; no definite D call. There are 15 residues in the CDR3. V lost 4 bases to trimming and J lost 5 bases, with 15 bases between them. In germline, CDR1 is SGHRS, CDR2 YFSETQ. Here the CDR3 reads CASSPNTEPNEKLFF. For the CDR3, the DNA is TGCGCCAGCAGCCCGAACACAGAGCCCAATGAAAAACTGTTTTTT.

The gene calls are TRBV2 and TRBJ2-1, with TRBD1 matching over 7 bases. V was pared by 6 bases and J by 8 bases, with 4 bases of the junction left unmatched. Germline V gene lookup returns CDR1 SNHLY and CDR2 FYNNEI. The CDR3 has 12 residues. The CDR3 protein is CASRTDRDEQFF. For the CDR3, the DNA is TGTGCCAGCAGAACTGACAGGGATGAGCAGTTCTTC.

V and J are TRBV6-5 and TRBJ1-5; TRBD1 might be the D (5 bases). The V and J ends lost 6 bases and 5 bases respectively, with 11 bases between them. This CDR3 is built from 13 residues. The germline gives CDR1 MNHEY, CDR2 SVGAGI. CDR3 protein: CASSRTTDQPQHF. The CDR3 DNA follows: TGTGCCAGCAGCCGGACAACGGATCAGCCCCAGCATTTT.

The chain combines TRBV7-3 with TRBJ2-5; D might be TRBD2 (6 bases). This CDR3 region has 15 residues. V lost 2 bases, J lost 5 bases, and 15 bases lay in between. The germline V gene has CDR1 SGHTA and CDR2 FQGTGA. CDR3 loop: CASSLSGVQEETQYF. CDR3 DNA sequence: TGTGCCAGCAGCTTATCGGGGGTCCAGGAGGAGACCCAGTACTTC.

The J gene is TRBJ1-4, the V gene TRBV10-3; D is uncertain. Per germline, CDR1 ENHRY and CDR2 SYGVKD. Trimming removed 4 bases at V and 4 bases at J, with 10 bases between. This CDR3 is built from 14 residues. CDR3 DNA sequence: TGTGCCATCAGTGCAGGCGCAAGTAATGAAAAACTGTTTTTT. Protein sequence: CAISAGASNEKLFF.

This sequence joins TRBV5-1 and TRBJ2-1; D not resolved. The germline gives CDR1 SGHRS, CDR2 YFSETQ. Between the trimmed V and J ends, which lost 0 bases and 3 bases, there was a span of 1 base. This CDR3 region has 12 residues. In DNA form, the CDR3 reads TGCGCCAGCAGCTTGGACTACAATGAGCAGTTCTTC. Residues: CASSLDYNEQFF.

The chain is built from TRBV4-3 and TRBJ1-2, with no clear D. Germline V gene data show CDR1 as LGHNA and CDR2 as YSLEER. The CDR3 extends over 15 amino acids. V lost 0 bases to trimming and J lost 4 bases, with 12 bases between them. CDR3: CASSQDRAAIYGYTF. The CDR3 DNA reads as TGCGCCAGCAGCCAAGATCGGGCGGCGATCTATGGCTACACCTTC.

This CDR3 is CASSQDVSGWQETQYF. CDR3 in DNA: TGCGCCAGCAGCCAAGATGTGTCAGGGTGGCAAGAGACCCAGTACTTC. The rearrangement joins TRBV4-1 to TRBJ2-5, with a tentative D call TRBD1 (5 bases). Trimming cost V 0 bases and J 2 bases, with 13 bases left between them. Germline V gene sequence: CDR1 MGHRA, CDR2 YSYEKL. The CDR3 length is 16 residues.

The V and J genes are TRBV9 and TRBJ1-6; no clear D gene. V lost 3 bases to trimming and J lost 6 bases, with 10 bases between them. CDR3 size: 14 residues. CDR1 and CDR2 from the germline V gene are SGDLS and YYNGEE. The CDR3 DNA sequence: TGTGCCAGCAGCGCTACACCGGGTAATTCACCCCTCCACTTT. Its translation is CASSATPGNSPLHF.

The chain carries TRBV29-1 and TRBJ2-1; D is uncertain. The germline V and J ends were trimmed by 3 bases and 2 bases, with 14 bases remaining between them. CDR1 is SQVTM, CDR2 ANQGSEA, per germline. The CDR3 sequence is 15 residues long. The CDR3 reads CSVDTGRIAYNEQFF. DNA for the CDR3: TGCAGCGTTGACACGGGCCGGATCGCCTACAATGAGCAGTTCTTC.

This clone appeared a few times. The chain uses TRBV25-1 and TRBJ1-1; TRBD1 might be the D (5 bases). V was shortened by 4 bases and J by 10 bases, with 10 bases between the two germline ends. Germline V gene sequence: CDR1 MGHDK, CDR2 SYGVNS. CDR3 size: 11 residues. The CDR3 DNA follows: TGTGCCAGCAGTGCCGGGAGGGGAGCTTTCTTT. Residues: CASSAGRGAFF.

The rearrangement uses TRBV11-3 and TRBJ2-7; D call uncertain. The germline gives CDR1 SGHNT, CDR2 YENEEA. V was cut by 9 bases and J by 6 bases, with 9 bases left in between. This CDR3 region has 10 residues. CDR3 loop: CASPSLEQYF. The CDR3 coding sequence is TGTGCCAGTCCCTCGCTCGAGCAGTACTTC. The full variable domain, completed using reference TRBV11-3 and TRBJ2-7, is EAGVVQSPRYKIIEKKQPVAFWCNPISGHNTLYWYLQNLGQGPELLIRYENEEAVDDSQLPKDRFSAERLKGVDSTLKIQPAELGDSAVYLCASPSLEQYFGPGTRLTVT.

The chain is built from TRBV7-2 and TRBJ2-3; the D gene is possibly TRBD2 (6 bases). Trimming left V 5 bases short and J 1 base short, with 13 bases between. Germline V lookup: CDR1 SGHTA, CDR2 FQGNSA. CDR3 length: 15 residues. In nucleotides, the CDR3 is TGTGCCAGCAGCGTGGGGGGTACTGGCACAGATACGCAGTATTTT. It specifies CASSVGGTGTDTQYF.

With respect to this clone: A read error may produce the germline difference seen at one junction end. The chain combines TRBV19 with TRBJ1-1; the D gene is possibly TRBD1 (6 bases). The CDR3 totals 16 residues. In germline, CDR1 is LNHDA, CDR2 SQIVND (reference sequence). CDR3 DNA sequence: TGTGCCAGTAGGATAGGGGGTCGTGGCGGGTTACCTGAAGCTTTCTTT. The encoded protein is CASRIGGRGGLPEAFF. The full variable domain, with the rest looked up from reference TRBV19 and TRBJ1-1, is DGGITQSPKYLFRKEGQNVTLSCEQNLNHDAMYWYRQDPGQGLRLIYYSQIVNDFQKGDIAEGYSVSREKKESFPLTVTSAQKNPTAFYLCASRIGGRGGLPEAFFGQGTRLTVV.

The chain employs TRBV6-1 and TRBJ1-1; D is unclear. Germline lookup yields CDR1 MNHNS and CDR2 SASEGT. Trimming stripped 2 bases from V and 1 base from J, with 11 bases between. This CDR3 contains 15 residues. The CDR3 DNA sequence: TGTGCCAGCAGTGAATTTCCATCTTGGAACACTGAAGCTTTCTTT. As protein: CASSEFPSWNTEAFF.

The chain employs TRBV9 and TRBJ2-2; D may correspond to TRBD1 or TRBD2 (5 bases each). This CDR3 has 16 residues. V lost 4 bases to trimming and J lost 3 bases, with 16 bases between them. Looked up from germline, CDR1 is SGDLS and CDR2 is YYNGEE. In DNA, the CDR3 is TGTGCCAGCAGCCCCTGGGACCTAGCTTACACCGGGGAGCTGTTTTTT. Protein product: CASSPWDLAYTGELFF.

V is TRBV9 and J is TRBJ2-3; D is perhaps TRBD2 (5 bases). The length of the CDR3 is 16 residues. CDR1 SGDLS and CDR2 YYNGEE come from the germline V gene. Trimming left V 1 base short and J 1 base short, with 13 bases between. For the CDR3, the DNA is TGTGCCAGCAGCGTACATGAGGGCTCCGGCACAGATACGCAGTATTTT. As protein: CASSVHEGSGTDTQYF.

The chain uses TRBV7-8 and TRBJ1-1; 7 bases fit TRBD1. Germline V gene data show CDR1 as SGHVS and CDR2 as FQNEAQ. This CDR3 region has 16 residues. The ends lost 9 bases at V and 4 bases at J; junction bases unmatched: 17. CDR3 in amino acids: CASYGTVDPPFTEAFF. The CDR3 DNA reads TGTGCCAGTTACGGGACAGTGGACCCGCCTTTCACTGAAGCTTTCTTT.

This clone has only a few counts. CDR3 amino acids: CASSQDNAQPQHF. The CDR3 DNA sequence: TGCGCCAGCAGCCAAGATAACGCCCAGCCCCAGCATTTT. The genes are TRBV4-1 and TRBJ1-5; D uncertain. V was shortened by 0 bases and J by 7 bases, with 7 bases between the two germline ends. The length of the CDR3 is 13 residues. Germline-derived CDR1 and CDR2 are MGHRA and YSYEKL.

About this clone itself: The sample carries other DNA sequences with the same CDR3. The chain couples TRBV29-1 to TRBJ1-3; D remains unclear. The germline gives CDR1 SQVTM, CDR2 ANQGSEA. The CDR3 is 11 residues long. V lost 2 bases, J lost 1 base, and 0 bases lay in between. DNA for the CDR3: TGCAGCGTTGAATCTGGAAACACCATATATTTT. Amino acids: CSVESGNTIYF.

The J gene is TRBJ2-7, the V gene TRBV5-1; D may be TRBD2 (6 bases). Germline V gene data show CDR1 as SGHRS and CDR2 as YFSETQ. The V end was cut by 0 bases, the J end by 3 bases, with 10 bases between. The CDR3 loop spans 14 amino acids. CDR3 amino acids: CASSLDQGGYEQYF. The CDR3 nucleotides are TGCGCCAGCAGCTTGGATCAGGGAGGCTACGAGCAGTACTTC.

This clone was picked up many times. This chain uses TRBV30 with TRBJ1-6, with D uncertain. The V and J ends lost 3 bases and 1 base respectively, with 10 bases between them. CDR3 length equals 15 residues. Germline CDR1 GTSNPN, CDR2 SVGIG (reference sequence). The CDR3 reads CAWRLLASYNSPLHF. CDR3 sequence (DNA): TGTGCCTGGAGGCTGCTGGCTTCCTATAATTCACCCCTCCACTTT.

This rearrangement joins TRBV25-1 to TRBJ1-1; D may be TRBD1 (6 bases). Germline CDR1 and CDR2: MGHDK and SYGVNS. The CDR3 is made up of 14 amino acids. V dropped 1 base and J dropped 10 bases, with 16 bases sitting between them. CDR3: CASSESGGYSRAFF. The CDR3 nucleotides read TGTGCCAGCAGTGAATCCGGGGGCTACTCGAGAGCTTTCTTT.

This clone has just one count. The chain links TRBV19 to TRBJ2-3; TRBD2 matches at 8 bases. This CDR3 contains 14 residues. CDR1 LNHDA and CDR2 SQIVND come from the germline V gene (reference sequence). Germline trimming cut 9 bases from V and 2 bases from J; bases unmatched to any gene: 7. In DNA form, the CDR3 reads TGTGCCAGCGGGGGGGCAGCCCACACAGATACGCAGTATTTT. Amino acid sequence: CASGGAAHTDTQYF. Looking up the rest from reference TRBV19 and TRBJ2-3 gives the full variable domain: DGGITQSPKYLFRKEGQNVTLSCEQNLNHDAMYWYRQDPGQGLRLIYYSQIVNDFQKGDIAEGYSVSREKKESFPLTVTSAQKNPTAFYLCASGGAAHTDTQYFGPGTRLTVL.

The chain employs TRBV19 and TRBJ1-1, with TRBD1 as a possible D gene (5 bases). This CDR3 is 13 amino acids long. Germline V gives CDR1 LNHDA, CDR2 SQIVND (reference sequence). V lost 3 bases, J lost 4 bases, and 9 bases lay in between. Here the CDR3 DNA reads TGTGCCAGTAGTATTGGGGGGAGCACTGAAGCTTTCTTT. It yields the protein CASSIGGSTEAFF.

This clone has only a few counts. V and J are TRBV5-4 and TRBJ1-6; D is possibly TRBD1 (6 bases). The CDR3 is made up of 15 amino acids. The V end was cut by 5 bases, the J end by 10 bases, with 19 bases between. Looked up from germline, CDR1 is SGHNT and CDR2 is YYREEE (reference sequence). CDR3 nucleotide sequence: TGTGCCAGCAGGAGCTCACAGGGTCTGGGCTCACCCCTCCACTTT. Translated: CASRSSQGLGSPLHF.

This clone was seen a few times. This chain links TRBV10-1 with TRBJ2-7, with a possible D match to TRBD2 (5 bases). V was cut by 6 bases and J by 4 bases, with 10 bases left in between. Germline V gene sequence: CDR1 WNHNN, CDR2 SYGVQD (reference sequence). This CDR3 has 12 residues. As DNA, the CDR3 is TGCGCCAGCAGATGGTCGGGGTACGAGCAGTACTTC. Protein sequence: CASRWSGYEQYF.

The rearrangement uses TRBV7-2 and TRBJ2-7; the D gene could be TRBD1 or TRBD2 (5 bases each). The CDR3 loop spans 12 amino acids. CDR1 and CDR2 (germline): SGHTA, FQGNSA. V was clipped by 4 bases and J by 5 bases, with 9 bases between them. CDR3 residues: CASSWDGDEQYF. The CDR3 DNA follows: TGTGCCAGCAGCTGGGACGGTGACGAGCAGTACTTC.